The subject of this entry is one T cell receptor beta chain. The data are from a study of CD8 T cells in Susac syndrome. Reverse transcription of about 0.5 to 1 ug RNA was carried out with random hexamers. Each CDR3 protein gets one entry after TCRdb re-called the immunoSEQ multiplex PCR reads with MiXCR. Of some 250,000 distinct CDR3 sequences in the sample, 90% to 96% were seen once. The CDR3 sequence is 13 residues long. Germline-derived CDR1 and CDR2 are MDHEN and SYDVKM. The V gene end was trimmed by 2 bases and the J gene end by 8 bases; junction bases not matched to a gene: 5. The sequenced material came from CD4+ T cells from PBMCs. This clonotype was obtained from a human donor with Susac syndrome. The gene calls are TRBV28 and TRBJ1-2, with 7 positions matching TRBD1. CDR3 sequence (DNA): TGTGCCAGCAGTTTAGGGACAGCCGGGGGCTACACCTTC. This translates into CASSLGTAGGYTF.